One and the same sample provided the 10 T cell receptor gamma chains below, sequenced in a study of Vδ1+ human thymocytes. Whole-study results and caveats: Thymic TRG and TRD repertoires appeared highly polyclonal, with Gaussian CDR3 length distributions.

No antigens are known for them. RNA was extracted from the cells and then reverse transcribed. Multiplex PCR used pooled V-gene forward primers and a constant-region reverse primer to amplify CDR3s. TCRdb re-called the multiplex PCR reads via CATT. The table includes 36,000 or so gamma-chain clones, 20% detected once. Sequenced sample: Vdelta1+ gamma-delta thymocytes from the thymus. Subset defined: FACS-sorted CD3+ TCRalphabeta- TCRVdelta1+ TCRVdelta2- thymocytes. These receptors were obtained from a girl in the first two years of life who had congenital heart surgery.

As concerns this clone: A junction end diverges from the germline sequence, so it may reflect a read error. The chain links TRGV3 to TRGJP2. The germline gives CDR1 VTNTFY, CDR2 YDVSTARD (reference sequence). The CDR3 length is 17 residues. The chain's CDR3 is CATWGRRKNSSDWIKTF. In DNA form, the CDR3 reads TGTGCCACCTGGGGCAGGCGAAAAAATAGTAGTGATTGGATCAAGACGTTT.

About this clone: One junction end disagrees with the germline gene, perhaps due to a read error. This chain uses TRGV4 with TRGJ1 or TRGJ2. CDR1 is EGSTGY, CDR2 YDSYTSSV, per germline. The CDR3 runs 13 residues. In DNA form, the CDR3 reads TGTGCCACCCGGGATGGGCGCAGATCGAAGGGACTCTTT. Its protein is CATRDGRRSKGLF.

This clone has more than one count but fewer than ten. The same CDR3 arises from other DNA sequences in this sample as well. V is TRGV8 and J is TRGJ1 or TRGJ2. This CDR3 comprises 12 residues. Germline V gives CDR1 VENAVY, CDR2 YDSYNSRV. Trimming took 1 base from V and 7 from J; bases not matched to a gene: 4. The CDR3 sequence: CATWDRWYKKLF. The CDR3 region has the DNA TGTGCCACCTGGGATAGATGGTATAAGAAACTCTTT.

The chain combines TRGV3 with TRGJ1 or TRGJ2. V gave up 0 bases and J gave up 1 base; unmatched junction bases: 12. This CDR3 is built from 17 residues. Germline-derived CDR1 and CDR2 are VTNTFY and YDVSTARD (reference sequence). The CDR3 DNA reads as TGTGCCACCTGGGACAGGCACCCCGACCCTAATTATTATAAGAAACTCTTT. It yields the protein CATWDRHPDPNYYKKLF.

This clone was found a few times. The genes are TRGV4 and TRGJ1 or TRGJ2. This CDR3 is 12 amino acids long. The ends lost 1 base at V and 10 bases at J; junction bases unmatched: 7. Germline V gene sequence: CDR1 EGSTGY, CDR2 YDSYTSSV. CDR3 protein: CATWDGCWKKLF. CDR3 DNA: TGTGCCACCTGGGATGGTTGCTGGAAGAAACTCTTT.

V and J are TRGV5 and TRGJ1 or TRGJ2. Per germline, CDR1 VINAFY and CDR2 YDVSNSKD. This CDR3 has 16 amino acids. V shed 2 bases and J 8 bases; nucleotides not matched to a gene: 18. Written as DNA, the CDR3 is TGTGCCACCTGGGACACCCCCCGTTATTCGCTTCATAAGAAACTCTTT. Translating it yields CATWDTPRYSLHKKLF.

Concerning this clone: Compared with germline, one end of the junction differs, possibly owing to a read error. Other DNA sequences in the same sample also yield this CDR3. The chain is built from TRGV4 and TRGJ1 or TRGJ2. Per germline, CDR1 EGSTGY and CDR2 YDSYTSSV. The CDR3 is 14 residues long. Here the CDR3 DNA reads TGTGCCACCTGGGATGGTCCTGGTTATTATAAGAAACTCTTC. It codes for CATWDGPGYYKKLF.

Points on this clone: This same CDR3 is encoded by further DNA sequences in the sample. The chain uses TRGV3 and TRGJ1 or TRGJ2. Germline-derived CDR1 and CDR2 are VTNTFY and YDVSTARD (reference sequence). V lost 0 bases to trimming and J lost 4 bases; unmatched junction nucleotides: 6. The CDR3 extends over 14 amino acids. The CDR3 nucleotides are TGTGCCACCTGGGACAGGCCGGGCTATTATAAGAAACTCTTT. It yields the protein CATWDRPGYYKKLF.

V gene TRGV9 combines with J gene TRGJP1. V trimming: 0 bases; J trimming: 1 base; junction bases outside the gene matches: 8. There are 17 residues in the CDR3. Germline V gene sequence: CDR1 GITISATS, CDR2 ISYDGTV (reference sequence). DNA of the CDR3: TGTGCCTTGTGGGAGGTGCAGGATTTTACCACTGGTTGGTTCAAGATATTT. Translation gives CALWEVQDFTTGWFKIF.

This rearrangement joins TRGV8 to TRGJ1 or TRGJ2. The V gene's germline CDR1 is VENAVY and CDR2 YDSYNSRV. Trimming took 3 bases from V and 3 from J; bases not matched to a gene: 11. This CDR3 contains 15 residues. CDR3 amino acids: CATWDPRHGYYKKLF. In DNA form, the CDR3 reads TGTGCCACCTGGGATCCCAGGCACGGTTATTATAAGAAACTCTTT.